The source of this T cell receptor (beta chain) is a study of vaccination and CD4 T cells after COVID-19. This CDR3 region has 13 residues. V lost 7 bases, J lost 3 bases, and 12 bases lay in between. Germline CDR1 ENHRY, CDR2 SYGVKD. Specified treatment: approximately 10-day PBMC culture with coronavirus spike peptide pools or control peptides (ViraFEST assay). Scientists ran DNA taken from cultured CD4+ T cells through the Oncomine TCR Beta short-read assay for sequencing. MiXCR, run by TCRdb on the PCR reads, gives a single entry per CDR3 protein. Found here are roughly 7,600 distinct CDR3 sequences, about 20% of them singletons; the top ten hold 20% to 25%. The count of this clonotype is one. What it binds is not known.

The sequence derives from a human donor who had recovered from COVID-19. The source material was CD4+ T cells from blood, cultured in vitro, sampled after SARS-CoV-2 vaccination. The rearrangement joins TRBV10-3 to TRBJ1-1; weak D call: TRBD1 (6 bases). The CDR3 DNA sequence: TGTGCCATCACAGGGGTATCGGACACTGAAGCTTTCTTT. This encodes CAITGVSDTEAFF.